Listed below are T cell receptor beta chains from one sample, sequenced in a study of blood T cell repertoires in COVID-19. The table came from immunoSEQ multiplex PCR; TCRdb's copy has only in-frame clones and leaves some out. Counted here are hundreds of thousands of clones, 89% occurring once; the ten biggest clones make up approximately 1.8%. Sequencing input: peripheral blood. The receptors shown here come from a young woman with COVID-19, enrolled during active disease. Each CDR3 is given without its conserved first and last residue. Fields, in order: D gene, V gene, CDR3 protein. The D gene is left open where the match is weak.

.,TRBV11-2,ASSSTADYNEQF
.,TRBV4-2,ASSQQREDIQY
TRBD1,TRBV27,ASSLGTGGYEQF
TRBD2,TRBV2,ASSEVGSSGSRNRETQY
TRBD2,TRBV7-8,ASSLRAGVGDTQY
TRBD1,TRBV2,ASQGQGFGTEAF
.,TRBV7-9,ASSAWAGKAYEQY
TRBD2,TRBV7-2,ASSPASGLAGETQY
.,TRBV7-9,ASSLGPGSTYGYT
.,TRBV11-2,ASSLIRKNTEAF
TRBD1,TRBV5-6,ASSLALDRIDYGYT
.,TRBV6-5,ASRTPGPQH
.,TRBV5-1,ASSLAEHEKLF
.,TRBV29-1,SAGQYSLGELF
.,TRBV27,ASSLRGWDTEAF
TRBD2,TRBV28,ASSQGLAGPQETQY
.,TRBV5-6,ASSLDRSYEQY
.,TRBV2,ASSEFRRDSPLH
.,TRBV9,ASSVVPGGTEAF
.,TRBV30,AWSGTSATNEKLF
.,TRBV14,ASSRIRATNEKLF
.,TRBV6-5,ASSYSSPNTEAF
.,TRBV24-1,ATSDNRVGEQY
.,TRBV5-1,ASSLWGENTEAF
.,TRBV5-4,ASSRSGLLGADTQY
.,TRBV2,ASSESSPANYGYT